The 22 T cell receptor delta chains below come from one sample, sequenced in a study of Vδ1+ human thymocytes. Study-level results: Highly polyclonal TRG and TRD repertoires with Gaussian CDR3 length distributions appeared in thymus.

The template was reverse-transcribed extracted RNA. The CDR3 regions were amplified by multiplex PCR from V-gene primers to a constant-region primer. TCRdb applied CATT to the multiplex PCR reads for clone calling. Here the sample spans some 73,000 delta-chain clones, around 30% being singletons. What these receptors recognize is not known. The sequencing input was Vdelta1+ gamma-delta thymocytes from the thymus. Subset reported: FACS-sorted CD3+ TCRalphabeta- TCRVdelta1+ TCRVdelta2- thymocytes. Source of these receptors: a boy under three years old who had congenital heart surgery.

This clone was counted between two and nine times. The V call is TRDV1, the J call TRDJ1; D is unclear. With 8 bases removed from V and 2 bases from J, the gap between germline ends came to 18 bases. This CDR3 has 15 residues. Looked up from germline, CDR1 is TSWWSYY and CDR2 is QGS. The CDR3 DNA is TGTGCTCTTTCACGTCCTGTGCTCCGGACCGATAAACTCATCTTT. Amino acid sequence: CALSRPVLRTDKLIF.

The chain employs TRDV1 and TRDJ1; D is possibly TRDD3 (6 bases). Germline V gene data show CDR1 as TSWWSYY and CDR2 as QGS. The CDR3 loop spans 17 amino acids. V dropped 2 bases and J dropped 0 bases, with 16 bases sitting between them. DNA for the CDR3: TGTGCTCTTGGGGAAATCCCCTGGGGAACGTACACCGATAAACTCATCTTT. Amino acid sequence: CALGEIPWGTYTDKLIF.

This clone was seen a handful of times. The chain combines TRDV1 with TRDJ1; D call uncertain. CDR1 is TSWWSYY, CDR2 QGS, per germline. With 1 base removed from V and 8 bases from J, the gap between germline ends came to 17 bases. The CDR3 consists of 15 residues. CDR3 residues: CALGEHGTVVPKLIF. The CDR3 DNA reads TGTGCTCTTGGGGAACATGGGACGGTGGTCCCCAAACTCATCTTT.

This sequence joins TRDV2 and TRDJ1; 9 nucleotides align to TRDD3. J was trimmed by 14 bases and V by 7 bases; bases with no gene match: 10. CDR1 and CDR2 from the germline V gene are GEAIGNYY and EKD. CDR3 length: 11 amino acids. The CDR3 DNA sequence: TGTGCCTGGTTAACTGGGGGACCTCGTATCTTT. Protein: CAWLTGGPRIF.

The V gene is TRDV1, the J gene TRDJ1; D not resolved. V was cut by 3 bases and J by 0 bases, with 8 bases left in between. CDR1 is TSWWSYY, CDR2 QGS, per germline. The CDR3 is made up of 14 amino acids. The CDR3 region has the DNA TGTGCTCTTGGGGAGGTAAGGTACACCGATAAACTCATCTTT. This encodes CALGEVRYTDKLIF.

In this sample, this clone turned up once. This rearrangement joins TRDV1 to TRDJ3, with TRDD2 as a possible D gene (9 bases). The CDR3 is 27 amino acids. V gave up 2 bases and J gave up 0 bases, with 38 bases separating them. Germline V lookup: CDR1 TSWWSYY, CDR2 QGS. The CDR3 nucleotides read TGTGCTCTTGGGGAAACTCACCTCATACCTTCCTACGGACTGGGGGCCCGAACCTCCTGGGACACCCGACAGATGTTTTTC. Translated: CALGETHLIPSYGLGARTSWDTRQMFF.

This clone has a handful of counts. The chain recombines TRDV1 with TRDJ1; D is unresolved. Germline V gene lookup returns CDR1 TSWWSYY and CDR2 QGS. This CDR3 is built from 18 residues. The V end was cut by 0 bases, the J end by 0 bases, with 17 bases between. This CDR3 is CALGELNRGTRYTDKLIF. The CDR3 DNA is TGTGCTCTTGGGGAACTCAACAGAGGGACCCGATACACCGATAAACTCATCTTT.

This clone turned up a few times. The chain joins TRDV1 to TRDJ1; 9 nucleotides match TRDD3. This CDR3 has 18 amino acids. The trim removed 4 bases at V and 3 bases at J, leaving 15 bases unmatched. Germline values: CDR1 TSWWSYY, CDR2 QGS. CDR3 amino acids: CALGAFPAQGIRSDKLIF. The CDR3 bases are TGTGCTCTTGGGGCCTTTCCCGCACAGGGGATACGTTCCGATAAACTCATCTTT.

The chain couples TRDV1 to TRDJ1; possibly TRDD3 for D (5 bases). The germline V gene has CDR1 TSWWSYY and CDR2 QGS. The ends were cut back, 4 bases at V and 0 bases at J, with 18 bases in the middle. The CDR3 runs 17 residues. CDR3 sequence reads: CALGANRGHFYTDKLIF. DNA for the CDR3: TGTGCTCTTGGGGCCAATCGGGGGCACTTCTACACCGATAAACTCATCTTT.

This clone was found a few times. The chain carries TRDV1 and TRDJ1; D may be TRDD3 (8 bases). The V gene lost 1 base and the J gene lost 1 base, with 31 bases spanning the gap. The CDR3 has 22 residues. The germline V gene has CDR1 TSWWSYY and CDR2 QGS. CDR3 amino acids: CALGEHGPSSPSYGGSTDKLIF. DNA of the CDR3: TGTGCTCTTGGGGAACATGGGCCTTCCTCACCCTCCTATGGGGGATCCACCGATAAACTCATCTTT.

V is TRDV1 and J is TRDJ1; D perhaps matches TRDD2 (5 bases). The germline CDR1 and CDR2 sequences are TSWWSYY and QGS. V lost 2 bases and J lost 0, with 37 bases in between. This CDR3 spans 24 amino acids. The CDR3 DNA sequence: TGTGCTCTTGGGGAATACGGCGGGTCTCCCTACAGTCGTAGGCTCTCCCTGTACACCGATAAACTCATCTTT. Protein sequence: CALGEYGGSPYSRRLSLYTDKLIF.

This clone was seen more than once but under ten times. The genes are TRDV1 and TRDJ1; 11 positions match TRDD3. J lost 5 bases, V lost 3 bases, and 8 bases had no gene match. CDR3 length: 16 residues. The germline CDR1 and CDR2 sequences are TSWWSYY and QGS. The CDR3 DNA sequence: TGTGCTCTTGGGGAGAGCTGGGGGATACTTTCGGATAAACTCATCTTT. Encoded protein: CALGESWGILSDKLIF.

This clone was observed a few times. The chain uses TRDV1 and TRDJ1; 8 bases map to TRDD3. The CDR3 is made up of 17 amino acids. J gave up 4 bases and V 2 bases, and 12 bases lay outside the gene matches. From germline, CDR1 is TSWWSYY and CDR2 QGS. DNA of the CDR3: TGTGCTCTTGGGGAAACTACGACCCACTGGGGGGGCGATAAACTCATCTTT. Protein: CALGETTTHWGGDKLIF.

The chain employs TRDV1 and TRDJ1; the match to TRDD3 covers 7 bases. V was clipped by 3 bases and J by 3 bases; unmatched bases: 10. Germline V gene lookup returns CDR1 TSWWSYY and CDR2 QGS. This CDR3 comprises 16 residues. CDR3 sequence: CALGDVALGVADKLIF. CDR3 nucleotides: TGTGCTCTTGGGGACGTCGCCCTGGGGGTCGCCGATAAACTCATCTTT.

The chain joins TRDV2 to TRDJ1; the D gene is possibly TRDD3 (6 bases). This CDR3 comprises 14 residues. Germline lookup yields CDR1 GEAIGNYY and CDR2 EKD. The ends were cut back, 9 bases at V and 7 bases at J, with 23 bases in the middle. The CDR3 nucleotides are TGTGCCACCGAAGGGGATGGGCCCGATGGTAAACTCATCTTT. Translating it yields CATEGDGPDGKLIF.

In this sample, this clone turned up a few times. The chain uses TRDV1 and TRDJ1; 12 positions match TRDD3. V trimming: 7 bases; J trimming: 0 bases; junction bases outside the gene matches: 24. This CDR3 comprises 22 residues. Germline assignment: CDR1 TSWWSYY and CDR2 QGS. CDR3 in DNA: TGTGCTCTTGCAACCATCCCGTCCCCTTTACTGGGGGATACACGATACACCGATAAACTCATCTTT. This encodes CALATIPSPLLGDTRYTDKLIF.

The chain carries TRDV1 and TRDJ1, with 8 bases aligning to TRDD3. V lost 2 bases to trimming and J lost 0 bases; unmatched junction nucleotides: 11. Germline CDR1 is TSWWSYY and CDR2 is QGS. The CDR3 length is 18 residues. Here the CDR3 reads CALGETPYWGCYTDKLIF. DNA for the CDR3: TGTGCTCTTGGGGAAACCCCCTACTGGGGGTGTTACACCGATAAACTCATCTTT.

This chain connects TRDV1 to TRDJ2; 12 positions match TRDD3. From germline, CDR1 is TSWWSYY and CDR2 QGS. With 2 bases clipped from V and 5 bases from J, the junction kept 21 bases outside the gene matches. The CDR3 extends over 22 amino acids. CDR3 in DNA: TGTGCTCTTGGGGAAGAAAGCCCCTCTCTGGGGGATACGCCAACCTTAACAGCACAACTCTTCTTT. Amino acid sequence: CALGEESPSLGDTPTLTAQLFF.

This clone turned up a few times. The chain recombines TRDV1 with TRDJ1; 11 positions match TRDD3. The germline gives CDR1 TSWWSYY, CDR2 QGS. J gave up 0 bases and V 9 bases, and 18 bases lay outside the gene matches. CDR3 length: 19 residues. The CDR3 reads CALAPNSAGGYTYTDKLIF. DNA for the CDR3: TGTGCTCTGGCCCCAAATTCGGCTGGGGGATACACGTACACCGATAAACTCATCTTT.

The rearrangement links TRDV2 to TRDJ1, with 9 bases fitting TRDD3. Per the germline V gene, CDR1 is GEAIGNYY and CDR2 is EKD. The CDR3 is made up of 14 amino acids. The V gene end was trimmed by 1 base and the J gene end by 1 base; junction bases not matched to a gene: 0. The CDR3 bases are TGTGCCTGTGACACGGGGGATACCACCGATAAACTCATCTTT. Translated: CACDTGDTTDKLIF.

V gene TRDV2 combines with J gene TRDJ1, with 12 bases fitting TRDD3. Germline-derived CDR1 and CDR2 are GEAIGNYY and EKD. V lost 0 bases to trimming and J lost 5 bases; unmatched junction nucleotides: 9. The CDR3 contains 17 residues. The CDR3 sequence is CACDTGCTGGYIDKLIF. Here the CDR3 DNA reads TGTGCCTGTGACACCGGTTGTACTGGGGGATACATTGATAAACTCATCTTT.

The chain employs TRDV3 and TRDJ1, with D possibly TRDD2 on 5 matching bases. This CDR3 comprises 16 residues. Trimming cost V 4 bases and J 0 bases, with 21 bases left between them. The germline V gene has CDR1 TVYSNPD and CDR2 GDNSRS (reference sequence). The CDR3 nucleotides read TGTGCCTCCTACCTCCCTGGCACCTTGTACACCGATAAACTCATCTTT. This encodes CASYLPGTLYTDKLIF.